This T cell receptor beta chain was recovered during a study of CD8 T cells in Susac syndrome. Points from the study as a whole: Only a relatively small number of individuals were included in the TCR sequencing and HLA analysis.

Blood CD8+ and CD4+ T cells underwent high-throughput TCR beta sequencing. TEMRA cells were FACS-enriched and CD8+ and CD4+ T cells negatively isolated. As for this clonotype: The antigen remains unidentified.

RNA in amounts of about 0.5 to 1 ug was reverse transcribed with random hexamers. The amplification used immunoSEQ multiplex PCR on TCR beta CDR3; it spanned 54 Vbeta and 13 Jbeta. Each CDR3 protein gets one entry after TCRdb re-called the immunoSEQ multiplex PCR reads with MiXCR. Among 130,000 to 150,000 distinct CDR3 sequences, roughly 94% were seen once, and the ten largest hold nearly 0.085%. Trimming took off 6 bases at V and 3 bases at J, with 15 bases between the two ends. The CDR3 runs 13 residues. Germline CDR1 reads DFQATT; CDR2 reads SNEGSKA (reference sequence). This receptor was obtained from a human donor in good health. The sample consisted of CD4+ T cells from PBMCs. V is TRBV20-1 and J is TRBJ2-7; D might be TRBD2 (5 bases). Written as DNA, the CDR3 is TGCAGTGCCGGAGGCAGAGCCCTCTACGAGCAGTACTTC. Protein: CSAGGRALYEQYF.